This TCR beta chain was captured by sequencing in a study of T cells in Graves' hyperthyroidism and ophthalmopathy (dated by TCRdb to between 2017 and 2020). For the wider study: Peripheral blood was collected at initial diagnosis, before any treatment. Prospective prediction of ophthalmopathy was tested in an independent validation cohort of under 20 hyperthyroidism patients and 15 to 17 patients who later progressed to ophthalmopathy. TCR V-J signatures able to tell the groups apart were searched for in a discovery cohort of approximately 95 patients, of whom 40 to 45 had Graves' ophthalmopathy and around 57 had stable Graves' hyperthyroidism. The study also compared thyroid tissue and blood T-cell repertoires from about 6 Graves' hyperthyroidism patients. The paper describes TCR Vbeta CDR3 sequencing of about 140 peripheral blood samples, made up of some 42 ophthalmopathy patients, roughly 75 hyperthyroidism patients and approximately 17 progressor patients. For training and testing, the 95 to 100 patients in the discovery cohort were randomly divided in a 7:3 ratio. Following sampling, methimazole starting at 30 mg daily was given to hyperthyroidism patients, and high-dose intravenous methylprednisolone was given to ophthalmopathy patients.

General conclusions and limits of the study: In cross-validation, a model built on a 13 V-J signature told ophthalmopathy apart from stable hyperthyroidism with 85% to 90% sensitivity and roughly 82% specificity, and in testing the same model reached 80%/75%. Blood samples also contained most of the expanded thyroid clonotypes (frequency above 0.001), which suggests that blood repertoires may reflect thyroid immune responses. In validation, progression to ophthalmopathy was predicted by the model with 70.59% sensitivity and 72% to 80% specificity, a median of roughly 6.4 months before onset. Sample size was not statistically predetermined, and blinding of investigators to group allocation was not performed.

Graves' hyperthyroidism was defined as stable when no progression to ophthalmopathy occurred over 18 months of follow-up. Hyperthyroidism patients were newly diagnosed, had a disease duration of under 2 months, and were aged 18 to 65 years. Exclusion was applied to patients with uncontrolled infections, other autoimmune diseases, pregnancy or lactation. Diagnoses relied on clinical symptoms, serum thyroxine and TRAb, thyroid ultrasound and orbital computed tomography. PBMCs were isolated from about 10 ml of fresh peripheral blood by Ficoll-Paque density gradient centrifugation. Total RNA was extracted with Trizol reagent, and quality was checked on an Agilent 2100 Bioanalyzer. Concerning this clonotype itself: This clone's antigen is unknown. The sample holds no much larger clone one base away, and base qualities are not on file.

Amplification of TCR beta CDR3 regions was carried out from RNA transcripts. The TCR CDR3 was subjected to a first round of RT-PCR using the HTBI primer set and the Qiagen OneStep RT-PCR kit. Libraries were constructed in a second round of multiplex PCR, after which size selection and purification were performed. Paired-end sequencing of the libraries was performed with 100 bp reads on an Illumina HiSeq2000. Processing in the source paper ran as follows. Raw data were processed with SOAPnuke, discarding reads with adapters, uncalled bases, mean Phred below 15, or no exact constant-primer or identifier match. High-quality paired reads were merged using COPE v1.2.5, and each unique nucleotide sequence was defined as a clonotype. MiTCR v1.1 was used to align clonotypes to the IMGT TRBV, TRBD and TRBJ reference segments. The analysis included only V-J combinations with a frequency above 0.0001, which together covered around 99% of the repertoires. A TCS score was defined as the ratio of F50 (clonal expansion) to E x V (chaos), with BLOSUM62-based TCRdist applied between CDR3 peptides within each V-J. Welch's t-statistics and random forest reduced roughly 530 V-J features to 13, which were used in a naive Bayes classifier (R e1071). TCRdb reworked the public reads: Q25 trimming with fastp, MiXCR clone assembly, productive beta chains retained. Rows are unified per CDR3 protein, each entry keeping the most common DNA and genes. The V and J calls here are based on TCRdb, not the publication. Counted in this sample were about 560,000 distinct CDR3 sequences; roughly a sixth of them appeared once. 18% of the sample is taken by the ten largest.

V lost 3 bases and J lost 1 base; the stretch between them is 15 bases long. The CDR3 sequence holds 16 residues, the cysteine and phenylalanine included. The entry retains the CDR3 DNA only, 48 bases that are in frame from base 1. The germline V gene provides CDR1 LGHNA and CDR2 YSLEER. This TCR derives from a woman younger than 35 with Graves' hyperthyroidism. The chain joins TRBV4-3 to TRBJ1-1; the D gene is perhaps TRBD1, on 6 matching bases. Input material: blood. The DNA is as follows: TGCGCCAGCAGCCATTACAGGGCCGGTGGGAACACTGAAGCTTTCTTT. It encodes CASSHYRAGGNTEAFF.